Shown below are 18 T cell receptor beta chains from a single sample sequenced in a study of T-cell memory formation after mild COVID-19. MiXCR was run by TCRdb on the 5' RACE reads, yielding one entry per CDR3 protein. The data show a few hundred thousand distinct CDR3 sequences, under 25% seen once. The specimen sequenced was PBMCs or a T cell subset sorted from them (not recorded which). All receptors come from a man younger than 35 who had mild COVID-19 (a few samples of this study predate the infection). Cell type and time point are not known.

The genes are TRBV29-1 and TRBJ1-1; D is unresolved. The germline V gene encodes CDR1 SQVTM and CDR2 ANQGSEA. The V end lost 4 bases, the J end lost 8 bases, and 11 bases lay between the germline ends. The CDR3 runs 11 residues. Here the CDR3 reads CSVVLGREAFF. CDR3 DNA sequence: TGCAGCGTTGTTTTAGGGAGGGAAGCTTTCTTT.

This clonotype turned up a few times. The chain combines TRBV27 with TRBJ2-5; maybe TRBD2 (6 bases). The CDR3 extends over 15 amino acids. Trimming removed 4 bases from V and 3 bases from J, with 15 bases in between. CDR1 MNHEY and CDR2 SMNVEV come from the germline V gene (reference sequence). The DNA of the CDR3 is TGTGCCAGCAGTTCTATTGGGACTGATGAAGAGACCCAGTACTTC. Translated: CASSSIGTDEETQYF.

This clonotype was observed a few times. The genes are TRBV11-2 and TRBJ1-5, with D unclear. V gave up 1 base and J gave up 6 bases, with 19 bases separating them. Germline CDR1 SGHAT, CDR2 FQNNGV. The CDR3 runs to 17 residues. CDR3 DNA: TGTGCCAGCAGCTTAGGACGAACTGGAGGGTCGGTTCAGCCCCAGCATTTT. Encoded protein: CASSLGRTGGSVQPQHF.

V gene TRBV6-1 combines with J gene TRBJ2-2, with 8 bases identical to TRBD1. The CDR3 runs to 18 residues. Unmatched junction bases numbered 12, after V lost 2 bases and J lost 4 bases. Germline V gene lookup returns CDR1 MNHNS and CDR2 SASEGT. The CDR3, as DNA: TGTGCCAGCAGTGAAACCTCCGGGACAGGAATCCCCACCGGGGAGCTGTTTTTT. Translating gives CASSETSGTGIPTGELFF.

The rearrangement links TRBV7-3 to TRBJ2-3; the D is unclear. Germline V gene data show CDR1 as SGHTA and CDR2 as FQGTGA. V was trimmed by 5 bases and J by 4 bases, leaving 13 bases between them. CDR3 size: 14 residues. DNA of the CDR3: TGTGCCAGCAGCCAAGGAGTATATGCAGATACGCAGTATTTT. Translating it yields CASSQGVYADTQYF.

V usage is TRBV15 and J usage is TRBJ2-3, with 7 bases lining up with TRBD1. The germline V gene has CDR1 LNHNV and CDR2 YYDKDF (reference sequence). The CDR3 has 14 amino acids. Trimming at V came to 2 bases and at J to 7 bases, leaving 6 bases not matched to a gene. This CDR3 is CATSRPPQGNTQYF. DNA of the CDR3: TGTGCCACCAGCAGACCTCCACAGGGGAATACGCAGTATTTT.

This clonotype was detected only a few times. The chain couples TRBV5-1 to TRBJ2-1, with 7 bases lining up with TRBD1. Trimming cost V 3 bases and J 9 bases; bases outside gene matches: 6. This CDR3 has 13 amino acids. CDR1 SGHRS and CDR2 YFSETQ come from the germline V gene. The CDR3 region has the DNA TGCGCCAGCAGCTACAGGGGACGGGGTGAGCAGTTCTTC. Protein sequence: CASSYRGRGEQFF.

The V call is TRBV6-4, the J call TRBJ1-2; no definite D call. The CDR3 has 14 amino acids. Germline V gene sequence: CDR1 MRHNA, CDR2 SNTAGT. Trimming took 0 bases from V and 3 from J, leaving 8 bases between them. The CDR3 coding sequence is TGTGCCAGCAGTGACTCAAGGATTGACTATGGCTACACCTTC. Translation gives CASSDSRIDYGYTF.

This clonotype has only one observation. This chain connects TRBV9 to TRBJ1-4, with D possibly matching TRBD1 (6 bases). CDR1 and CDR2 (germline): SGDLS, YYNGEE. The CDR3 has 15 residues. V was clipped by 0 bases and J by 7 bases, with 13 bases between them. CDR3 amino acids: CASSVEAGVGEKLFF. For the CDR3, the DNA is TGTGCCAGCAGCGTAGAGGCAGGGGTCGGTGAAAAACTGTTTTTT.

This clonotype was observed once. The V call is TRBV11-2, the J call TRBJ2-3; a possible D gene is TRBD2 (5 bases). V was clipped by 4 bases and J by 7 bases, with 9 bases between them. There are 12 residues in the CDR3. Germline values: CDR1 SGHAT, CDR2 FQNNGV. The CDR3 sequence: CASSSWEYTQYF. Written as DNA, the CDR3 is TGTGCCAGCAGCTCTTGGGAGTATACGCAGTATTTT.

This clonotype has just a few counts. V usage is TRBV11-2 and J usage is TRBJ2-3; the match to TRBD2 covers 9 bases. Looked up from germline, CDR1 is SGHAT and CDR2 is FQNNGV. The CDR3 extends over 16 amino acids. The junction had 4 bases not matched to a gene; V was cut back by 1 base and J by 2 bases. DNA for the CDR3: TGTGCCAGCAGCTTAGGGGCGGGGGGGTCCACAGATACGCAGTATTTT. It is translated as CASSLGAGGSTDTQYF.

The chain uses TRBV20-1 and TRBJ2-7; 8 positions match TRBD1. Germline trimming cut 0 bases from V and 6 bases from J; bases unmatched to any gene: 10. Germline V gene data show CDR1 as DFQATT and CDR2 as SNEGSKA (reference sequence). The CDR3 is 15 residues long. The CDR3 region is CSARDRSGQAAEQYF. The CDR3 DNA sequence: TGCAGTGCTAGAGATCGTTCGGGACAGGCCGCCGAGCAGTACTTC.

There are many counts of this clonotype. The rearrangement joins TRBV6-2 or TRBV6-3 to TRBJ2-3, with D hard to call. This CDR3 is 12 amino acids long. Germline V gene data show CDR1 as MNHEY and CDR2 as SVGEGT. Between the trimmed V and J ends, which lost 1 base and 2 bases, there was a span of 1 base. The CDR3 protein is CASSYFTDTQYF. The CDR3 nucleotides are TGTGCCAGCAGTTACTTCACAGATACGCAGTATTTT.

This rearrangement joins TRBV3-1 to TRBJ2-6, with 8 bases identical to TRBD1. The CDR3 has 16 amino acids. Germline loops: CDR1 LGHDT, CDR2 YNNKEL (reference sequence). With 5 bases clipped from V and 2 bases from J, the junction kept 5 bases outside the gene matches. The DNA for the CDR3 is TGTGCCAGCAGCATGGGACAGGTAACTGGGGCCAACGTCCTGACTTTC. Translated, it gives CASSMGQVTGANVLTF.

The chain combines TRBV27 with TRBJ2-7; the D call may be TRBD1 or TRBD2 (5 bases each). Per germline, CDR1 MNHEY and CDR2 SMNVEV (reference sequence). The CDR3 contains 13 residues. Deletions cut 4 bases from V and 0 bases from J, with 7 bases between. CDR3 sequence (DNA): TGTGCCAGCAGTTCGGGACCCTCCTACGAGCAGTACGTC. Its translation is CASSSGPSYEQYV.

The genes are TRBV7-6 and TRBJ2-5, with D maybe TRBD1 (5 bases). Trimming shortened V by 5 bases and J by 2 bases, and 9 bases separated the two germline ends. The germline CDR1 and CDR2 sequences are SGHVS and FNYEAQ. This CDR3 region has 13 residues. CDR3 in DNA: TGTGCCAGCAGCGGTTACAGGCAAGAGACCCAGTACTTC. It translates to CASSGYRQETQYF. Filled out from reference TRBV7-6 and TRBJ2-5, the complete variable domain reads GAGVSQSPRYKVTKRGQDVALRCDPISGHVSLYWYRQALGQGPEFLTYFNYEAQQDKSGLPNDRFSAERPEGSISTLTIQRTEQRDSAMYRCASSGYRQETQYFGPGTRLLVL.

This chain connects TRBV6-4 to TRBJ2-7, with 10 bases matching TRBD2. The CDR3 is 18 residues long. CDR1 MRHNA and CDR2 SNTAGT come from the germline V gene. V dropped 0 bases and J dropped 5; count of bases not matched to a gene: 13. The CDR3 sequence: CASSDSTASGGLKHEQYV. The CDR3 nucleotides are TGTGCCAGCAGTGACTCGACGGCTAGCGGGGGCCTTAAGCACGAGCAGTACGTC.

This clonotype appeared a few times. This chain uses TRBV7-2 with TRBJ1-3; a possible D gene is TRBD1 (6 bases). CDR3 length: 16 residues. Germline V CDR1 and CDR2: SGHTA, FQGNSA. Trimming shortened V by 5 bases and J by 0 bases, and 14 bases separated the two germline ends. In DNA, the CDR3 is TGTGCCAGCAGCATCGGGGGCAGCTTCTCTGGAAACACCATATATTTT. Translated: CASSIGGSFSGNTIYF.